These T cell receptor beta chains were read from a single sample in a study of T cell changes during pregnancy in multiple sclerosis. The table came from immunoSEQ multiplex PCR; TCRdb's copy has only in-frame clones and leaves some out. This sample has tens of thousands of clones; under 95% occur once, and the top ten carry around 2%. The sequencing used peripheral blood, collected in the first trimester of pregnancy. These receptors all stem from a female donor in good health, enrolled as a control in a pregnancy study. CDR3s include the opening cysteine and the closing phenylalanine or tryptophan. D genes are given only for firm matches.

v_call	d_call	j_call	cdr3_aa
TRBV18	-	TRBJ2-5	CASSPRSKGGETQYF
TRBV19	TRBD1	TRBJ2-7	CASRRSGQPYEQYF
TRBV7-9	TRBD2	TRBJ2-2	CARGTSGGIGELFF
TRBV9	TRBD2	TRBJ2-3	CASSPGGSGGLTDTQYF
TRBV18	TRBD2	TRBJ2-2	CASSPRGAGELFF
TRBV4-1	-	TRBJ1-5	CASSQAQGNQPQHF
TRBV20-1	-	TRBJ1-1	CSARVSVAFF
TRBV4-2	TRBD2	TRBJ2-3	CASSQVGTGGGSTDTQYF
TRBV28	-	TRBJ1-2	CASSSVSLSNYGYTF
TRBV7-6	-	TRBJ2-7	CASSFQTGTIFHEQYF
TRBV7-9	TRBD1	TRBJ1-5	CASSLQGGNQPQHF
TRBV11-3	-	TRBJ2-1	CASSLRGGFEQFF
TRBV5-5	TRBD1	TRBJ1-5	CASSWGQPNQPQHF
TRBV27	-	TRBJ2-3	CASSPGGGPSTDTQYF
TRBV28	TRBD1	TRBJ1-5	CASRTGKLQPQHF
TRBV6-5	-	TRBJ2-1	CASSPDRSSYNEQFF
TRBV4-1	-	TRBJ1-5	CASSQEGRNQPQHF
TRBV7-2	-	TRBJ1-1	CASSLRSGNTEAFF
TRBV4-2	TRBD2	TRBJ2-7	CASSQEGWSSGDYEQYF
TRBV5-6	TRBD1	TRBJ1-1	CASSPRTGGNTEAFF
TRBV15	TRBD1	TRBJ1-6	CATSRDRGTANSPLHF
TRBV25-1	-	TRBJ2-7	CASSLYEQYF
TRBV19	TRBD1	TRBJ2-7	CASSMKGAVGYEQYF
TRBV4-3	-	TRBJ2-3	CASSQALGETDTQYF
TRBV18	-	TRBJ1-5	CASSPSRDYNQPQHF
TRBV5-5	-	TRBJ2-5	CASSLEGRETQYF
TRBV27	-	TRBJ1-5	CASSLSGSQPQHF
TRBV4-3	TRBD1	TRBJ2-2	CASSQGQGKLFF
TRBV14	TRBD2	TRBJ2-3	CASSPFESGGTDTQYF
TRBV4-3	TRBD2	TRBJ2-2	CASSQGYGGTGELFF
TRBV18	-	TRBJ2-6	CASSGTRTSGANVLTF
TRBV4-1	-	TRBJ1-1	CASSQPGLLETEAFF
TRBV7-2	TRBD1	TRBJ1-2	CASSLDGQGSPYGYTF
TRBV19	-	TRBJ2-4	CASSSQGNGKNIQYF
TRBV5-4	-	TRBJ2-7	CASSTGGNLYEQYF
TRBV25-1	-	TRBJ2-7	CASSSSQGIPYEQYF
TRBV5-8	TRBD1	TRBJ2-4	CASSVTGAKAKNIQYF
TRBV2	TRBD2	TRBJ2-3	CASSATSGDTDTQYF
TRBV7-3	TRBD1	TRBJ1-6	CASSVTGGHNSPLHF
TRBV5-4	TRBD1	TRBJ1-1	CASSAQSRGRDTEAFF
TRBV27	TRBD2	TRBJ2-7	CASSRWTSEYEQYF
TRBV2	-	TRBJ1-2	CASRDSIGSGERSGGTF
TRBV30	TRBD1	TRBJ2-2	CAWYRGSGELFF
TRBV4-3	-	TRBJ1-3	CASSQDRVTSSGNTIYF
TRBV5-6	-	TRBJ1-1	CASRVGAMRGEAFF
TRBV7-9	-	TRBJ2-7	CASSAYGGPYEQYF
TRBV27	TRBD2	TRBJ2-3	CASSPLAGGDTQYF
TRBV5-1	-	TRBJ1-2	CASSLSQIYGYTF
TRBV7-3	TRBD1	TRBJ1-4	CASSSTGGMNEKLFF
TRBV7-6	-	TRBJ1-1	CASSARHGQTEAFF
TRBV9	-	TRBJ2-4	CASSPREGDIQYF
TRBV19	-	TRBJ1-5	CASSITRTYSNQPQHF
TRBV4-2	-	TRBJ1-4	CASGGREETNEKLFF
TRBV27	TRBD1	TRBJ2-1	CASSSPTGGAQDEQFF
TRBV28	TRBD1	TRBJ2-7	CASSLEGASSYEQYF
TRBV7-3	TRBD2	TRBJ2-5	CASSHTSGGAQTQYF
TRBV19	-	TRBJ1-3	CASSIQEGVGNTIYF
TRBV7-8	-	TRBJ1-1	CASSDRRVNTEAFF
TRBV11-3	TRBD2	TRBJ2-1	CASSLGTRTPTNEQFF